This T cell receptor (beta chain) is drawn from a study of cytomegalovirus exposure and HLA in healthy donors. Whole-study findings and limits: Within a later analysis, the majority of CMV-associated TCR beta chains appeared HLA-restricted. A prior analysis recorded that most TCR beta V segments were productive about 87% or about 30% of the time. TCR sequences were mostly rare, though some public TCRs occurred in many donors.

The study ran its PCR with 60 Vbeta and 13 Jbeta primers. Assay used: immunoSEQ multiplex PCR; TCRdb lists only in-frame clones, some missing. The sample yields some 88,000 clones, 63% seen once. V was clipped by 2 bases and J by 6 bases, with 11 bases between them. Germline V gene lookup returns CDR1 SGHRS and CDR2 YFSETQ. The CDR3 contains 14 residues. To note about this clone: The antigen is not known.

Specimen: PBMCs. This chain links TRBV5-1 with TRBJ2-2; D might be TRBD1 (6 bases). This clonotype was sampled from a woman in her twenties or thirties in good health and CMV-seronegative. The CDR3 bases are TGCGCCAGCAGCTTTCAGCAGGGGTCCGGGGAGCTGTTTTTT. This translates into CASSFQQGSGELFF.